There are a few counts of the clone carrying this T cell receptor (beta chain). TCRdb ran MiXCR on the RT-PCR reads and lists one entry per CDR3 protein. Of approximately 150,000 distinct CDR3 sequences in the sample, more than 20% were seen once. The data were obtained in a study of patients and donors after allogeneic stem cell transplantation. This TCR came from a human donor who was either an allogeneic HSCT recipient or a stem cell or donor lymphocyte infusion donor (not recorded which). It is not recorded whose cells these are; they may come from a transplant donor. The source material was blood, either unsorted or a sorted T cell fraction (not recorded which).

CDR3 residues: CASSSKVYGVDEQFF. CDR3 DNA sequence: TGCGCCAGCAGCTCAAAGGTTTACGGGGTGGATGAGCAGTTCTTC. This chain links TRBV5-1 with TRBJ2-1; possible D gene TRBD2, 5 bases. V lost 3 bases and J lost 8, with 18 bases in between. The CDR3 has 15 amino acids. CDR1 and CDR2 (germline): SGHRS, YFSETQ.